The 14 T cell receptor beta chains in this list originate from one sample, sequenced in a study of shared clonotypes between healthy human individuals. Profiled with immunoSEQ multiplex PCR; TCRdb holds only in-frame clones, not every one. The sample holds 2 million to 2.5 million clones, 80% to 95% seen once. The sequencing sample was made of naive CD4+ T cells from PBMCs. Indicated subset: CD45RA+ positively selected. The origin of the receptors is a man aged 18 to 35 in good health. Some clones in this sample may be carry-over from other donors' samples.

V usage is TRBV7-3 and J usage is TRBJ2-1; 11 bases fit TRBD2. Germline V gene lookup returns CDR1 SGHTA and CDR2 FQGTGA. The J segment lost 6 bases and the V segment lost 5 bases, leaving 3 bases of the junction unmatched. This CDR3 spans 14 amino acids. CDR3 in amino acids: CASSQLAGGNEQFF. The CDR3 DNA is TGTGCCAGCAGCCAGCTAGCGGGAGGCAATGAGCAGTTCTTC.

This clone was detected only once. The chain couples TRBV18 to TRBJ1-1; D is ambiguous. CDR1 KGHSH and CDR2 LQKENI come from the germline V gene. The CDR3 loop spans 14 amino acids. Trimming cost V 4 bases and J 1 base, with 10 bases left between them. The CDR3 bases are TGTGCCAGCTCACAGGTACGGGGGAACACTGAAGCTTTCTTT. As protein: CASSQVRGNTEAFF.

The rearrangement uses TRBV28 and TRBJ2-1; D remains ambiguous. Germline V gene lookup returns CDR1 MDHEN and CDR2 SYDVKM. The V and J ends lost 3 bases and 4 bases respectively, with 16 bases between them. The CDR3 contains 16 residues. The CDR3 region is CASSFQTRVRYNEQFF. The DNA of the CDR3 is TGTGCCAGCAGTTTTCAGACGAGAGTTAGATACAATGAGCAGTTCTTC.

As DNA, the CDR3 is TGTGCCAGCAGTATGGGCCCCCACGAGCAGTACTTC. It codes for CASSMGPHEQYF. V gene TRBV6-4 combines with J gene TRBJ2-7, with unresolved D. Trimming removed 5 bases from V and 5 bases from J, with 10 bases in between. Germline CDR1 is MRHNA and CDR2 is SNTAGT. The CDR3 contains 12 residues.

The CDR3 loop is CASSPLNEAGANVLTF. CDR3 DNA: TGTGCCAGCTCACCATTGAATGAAGCTGGGGCCAACGTCCTGACTTTC. The chain joins TRBV18 to TRBJ2-6; no firm D call. The length of the CDR3 is 16 residues. Looked up from germline, CDR1 is KGHSH and CDR2 is LQKENI. With 2 bases removed from V and 2 bases from J, the gap between germline ends came to 10 bases.

This chain uses TRBV28 with TRBJ2-2; 12 bases are a match to TRBD2. The CDR3 is made up of 18 amino acids. V was pared by 5 bases and J by 5 bases, with 12 bases of the junction left unmatched. The germline CDR1 and CDR2 sequences are MDHEN and SYDVKM. This chain's CDR3 is CASSPSWTSGIGTGELFF. In nucleotides, the CDR3 is TGTGCCAGCAGTCCCTCTTGGACTAGCGGGATAGGTACCGGGGAGCTGTTTTTT.

The J gene is TRBJ1-2, the V gene TRBV5-4; 9 bases map to TRBD1. Germline lookup yields CDR1 SGHNT and CDR2 YYREEE (reference sequence). The CDR3 has 13 amino acids. V was clipped by 4 bases and J by 8 bases; unmatched bases: 6. This CDR3 reads CASSPGTGFGYTF. The CDR3 DNA sequence: TGTGCCAGCAGCCCGGGGACAGGGTTCGGCTACACCTTC.

The chain couples TRBV6-1 to TRBJ2-7, with D unclear. Looked up from germline, CDR1 is MNHNS and CDR2 is SASEGT. With 0 bases removed from V and 0 bases from J, the gap between germline ends came to 12 bases. The CDR3 has 16 residues. CDR3 bases: TGTGCCAGCAGTGAAGCGCCGTCCAGGAGCTCCTACGAGCAGTACTTC. It specifies CASSEAPSRSSYEQYF.

The J gene is TRBJ2-7, the V gene TRBV9; 11 bases fit TRBD2. Germline V gene data show CDR1 as SGDLS and CDR2 as YYNGEE. The CDR3 has 15 residues. V was clipped by 6 bases and J by 1 base; unmatched bases: 6. CDR3 residues: CASNDGTSGSYEQYF. Here the CDR3 DNA reads TGTGCCAGCAACGACGGGACTAGCGGATCCTACGAGCAGTACTTC.

The rearrangement uses TRBV6-6 and TRBJ2-5; TRBD2 is a possible D gene (5 bases). Trimming took off 4 bases at V and 2 bases at J, with 14 bases between the two ends. This CDR3 is built from 15 residues. Germline-derived CDR1 and CDR2 are MNHNY and SVGAGI (reference sequence). The CDR3 loop is CASSSGGPEQETQYF. In DNA form, the CDR3 reads TGTGCCAGCAGTTCGGGCGGGCCTGAACAAGAGACCCAGTACTTC.

This chain joins TRBV19 and TRBJ2-5; TRBD2 is a possible D gene (6 bases). V was cut by 6 bases and J by 5 bases, with 16 bases left in between. Germline V gives CDR1 LNHDA, CDR2 SQIVND (reference sequence). The CDR3 consists of 14 residues. The CDR3 sequence is CASSRRDGIETQYF. Written as DNA, the CDR3 is TGTGCCAGTAGCCGGCGGGACGGGATTGAGACCCAGTACTTC.

This chain connects TRBV28 to TRBJ2-1, with 13 bases identical to TRBD2. The CDR3 contains 15 residues. Per germline, CDR1 MDHEN and CDR2 SYDVKM. V dropped 5 bases and J dropped 5; count of bases not matched to a gene: 3. The CDR3 protein is CASSRTSGSNNEQFF. DNA for the CDR3: TGTGCCAGCAGTCGGACTAGCGGGAGTAACAATGAGCAGTTCTTC.

The CDR3 DNA is TGCGCCAGCAGCCAAGTGCAGGTGTCGGGCGAGCAGTACTTC. It is translated as CASSQVQVSGEQYF. The genes are TRBV4-1 and TRBJ2-7; D remains unclear. This CDR3 is 14 amino acids long. V gave up 1 base and J gave up 6 bases, with 13 bases separating them. Germline-derived CDR1 and CDR2 are MGHRA and YSYEKL.

This rearrangement joins TRBV9 to TRBJ1-5; D is possibly TRBD1 (5 bases). V gave up 4 bases and J gave up 4 bases, with 12 bases separating them. The V gene's germline CDR1 is SGDLS and CDR2 YYNGEE. The length of the CDR3 is 14 residues. The CDR3, as DNA: TGTGCCAGCAGCCCCCGGGACGGGAATCAGCCCCAGCATTTT. Its translation: CASSPRDGNQPQHF.